The T cell receptor beta chain described here comes from a study of cytomegalovirus exposure and HLA in healthy donors. Sequenced by immunoSEQ multiplex PCR; TCRdb stores in-frame clones only, minus some. Of about 330,000 clones in the sample, roughly 90% are singletons; the top ten hold over 0.8%. Germline CDR1 is MNHNS and CDR2 is SASEGT. The CDR3 consists of 13 residues. The trim removed 9 bases at V and 6 bases at J, leaving 6 bases unmatched. V is TRBV6-1 and J is TRBJ2-3; 10 nucleotides align to TRBD1. Sequencing was done on a sample of PBMCs. This TCR came from a woman aged 18-29 years in good health and CMV-seronegative. The DNA for the CDR3 is TGTGCCAGTAGGGACAGGGGCGCGGATACGCAGTATTTT. This encodes CASRDRGADTQYF.